This TCR beta chain was identified during a study of T cell changes during pregnancy in multiple sclerosis. Germline CDR1 and CDR2: LNHDA and SQIVND (reference sequence). CDR3 size: 13 residues. With V trimmed by 6 bases and J by 3 bases, 3 bases remained unmatched. Using immunoSEQ multiplex PCR, the repertoire was profiled, and TCRdb retains in-frame clones only, with some absent. The data hold about 51,000 clones, with 85% to 95% observed a single time. The sequenced sample was CD4+ T cells from peripheral blood mononuclear cells, obtained in the third trimester of pregnancy. The sequence was obtained from a female donor with multiple sclerosis, enrolled in a pregnancy study. This sequence joins TRBV19 and TRBJ2-3, with 7 bases fitting TRBD2. In nucleotides, the CDR3 is TGTGCCAGTAGCCCCGGGAGGACAGATACGCAGTATTTT. As protein: CASSPGRTDTQYF.